This T cell receptor (beta chain) came from a study of cytomegalovirus exposure and HLA in healthy donors. As to this clone: Its antigen is as yet unknown.

Trimming took off 7 bases at V and 7 bases at J, with 13 bases between the two ends. This CDR3 is built from 11 residues. Germline CDR1 reads GTSNPN; CDR2 reads SVGIG (reference sequence). Findings and limits, study-wide: The study found most TCR sequences rare, yet found some public TCRs in many donors.

TCRdb's copy holds only in-frame clones and misses some; the assay was immunoSEQ multiplex PCR. The table shows 260,000 or so clones, with roughly 90% occurring only once. V is TRBV30 and J is TRBJ1-1, with D perhaps matching TRBD1 (5 bases). The sequenced sample consisted of PBMCs. The receptor was isolated from a woman between 18 and 30 years old in good health and CMV-seronegative. The chain's CDR3 is CAFSRGIEAFF. CDR3 sequence (DNA): TGTGCCTTCTCCCGGGGGATTGAAGCTTTCTTT.